Listed below are T cell receptor beta chains from one sample, sequenced in a study of cytotoxic CD8 clonotypes in ibrutinib-treated CLL. Produced via immunoSEQ multiplex PCR; TCRdb's table is partial and in-frame only. The table shows 160,000 or so clones, with more than 75% occurring only once. Specimen: PBMCs, collected after 12 months of ibrutinib treatment. The receptors were sampled from a human donor with chronic lymphocytic leukemia. CDR3s include the opening cysteine and the closing phenylalanine or tryptophan. D genes are given only for firm matches. The size of a clone is reported for some rows only, either as once, few or many, or as a class for expanded clones.

d_call	cdr3_length	clone_size	v_call	j_call	cdr3_aa	cdr3_nt
TRBD1	16	.	TRBV18	TRBJ1-5	CASSPREGQGNQPQHF	TGTGCCAGCTCACCCCGTGAGGGACAGGGCAATCAGCCCCAGCATTTT
.	18	.	TRBV5-8	TRBJ2-1	CASSLSGGQVLSYNEQFF	TGTGCCAGCAGCTTGAGTGGGGGCCAGGTACTCTCCTACAATGAGCAGTTCTTC
.	13	.	TRBV6-5	TRBJ1-3	CASSYGPGNTIYF	TGTGCCAGCAGTTACGGGCCCGGAAACACCATATATTTT
.	20	.	TRBV21-1	TRBJ2-7	CASSKRPGLAEPLPRSEQYF	TGTGCCAGCAGCAAACGGCCTGGTCTAGCGGAGCCCCTACCCCGCTCCGAGCAGTACTTC
TRBD1	17	.	TRBV18	TRBJ1-1	CASSPPTGPYMNTEAFF	TGTGCCAGCTCACCACCGACAGGGCCCTACATGAACACTGAAGCTTTCTTT
.	15	.	TRBV7-2	TRBJ2-7	CASSLAAGQRYEQYF	TGTGCCAGCAGCTTAGCGGCGGGGCAGCGATACGAGCAGTACTTC
.	15	.	TRBV28	TRBJ1-2	CASSSPAGTHYGYTF	TGTGCCAGCAGTTCCCCCGCTGGAACCCACTATGGCTACACCTTC
.	15	few	TRBV13	TRBJ1-6	CASSFKSIWNSPLHF	TGTGCCAGCAGCTTTAAGAGTATCTGGAATTCACCCCTCCACTTT
TRBD1	15	few	TRBV7-8	TRBJ1-1	CASSTRDRMNTEAFF	TGTGCCAGCAGCACTCGGGACAGAATGAACACTGAAGCTTTCTTT
TRBD2	17	.	TRBV9	TRBJ2-1	CASSPPWASGAGGEQFF	TGTGCCAGCAGCCCTCCTTGGGCTAGCGGGGCCGGGGGTGAGCAGTTCTTC
.	13	few	TRBV18	TRBJ1-1	CASSQGTNTEAFF	TGTGCCAGCTCCCAGGGCACCAACACTGAAGCTTTCTTT
.	14	.	TRBV30	TRBJ1-2	CAWVPDTPNYGYTF	TGTGCCTGGGTCCCGGATACCCCCAACTATGGCTACACCTTC
.	14	.	TRBV2	TRBJ2-7	CASSEWYSTYEQYF	TGTGCCAGCAGTGAATGGTACAGCACCTACGAGCAGTACTTC
TRBD2	15	once	TRBV5-6	TRBJ2-5	CASSLVAGGAETQYF	TGTGCCAGCAGCTTGGTTGCGGGGGGGGCCGAGACCCAGTACTTC
TRBD2	17	.	TRBV28	TRBJ2-2	CASSLWTSGLNTGELFF	TGTGCCAGCAGTTTATGGACTAGCGGGTTGAACACCGGGGAGCTGTTTTTT
.	12	.	TRBV5-1	TRBJ2-1	CASSSGNNEQFF	TGCGCCAGCAGCTCCGGGAACAATGAGCAGTTCTTC
TRBD2	18	.	TRBV9	TRBJ2-3	CASPRLAGENWSTDTQYF	TGTGCCAGCCCCCGACTAGCGGGAGAGAATTGGAGCACAGATACGCAGTATTTT
TRBD2	17	.	TRBV5-1	TRBJ2-3	CASTHTVLAGLPDTQYF	TGCGCCAGCACCCACACCGTGCTAGCGGGCCTCCCAGATACGCAGTATTTT
.	14	.	TRBV30	TRBJ2-7	CAWSPFPSSYEQYF	TGTGCCTGGAGCCCCTTCCCAAGCTCCTACGAGCAGTACTTC
.	13	.	TRBV7-2	TRBJ1-2	CASSPQGDYGYTF	TGTGCCAGCAGCCCACAGGGTGACTATGGCTACACCTTC
.	11	.	TRBV2	TRBJ2-5	CASKDQETQYF	TGTGCCAGCAAGGACCAAGAGACCCAGTACTTC
.	15	.	TRBV19	TRBJ2-2	CASSTRTMQAGELFF	TGTGCCAGTAGTACCCGGACTATGCAGGCCGGGGAGCTGTTTTTT
TRBD2	19	.	TRBV10-1	TRBJ2-7	CASSDREVDWAGGPYEQYF	TGCGCCAGCAGTGATAGGGAGGTGGATTGGGCGGGAGGACCCTACGAGCAGTACTTC
TRBD1	15	.	TRBV5-1	TRBJ2-2	CASSSGTGGTGELFF	TGCGCCAGCAGCTCGGGGACAGGGGGCACCGGGGAGCTGTTTTTT
.	15	few	TRBV2	TRBJ2-1	CASTRRPNSYNEQFF	TGTGCCAGCACGCGGCGCCCTAACTCCTACAATGAGCAGTTCTTC
TRBD1	16	.	TRBV27	TRBJ1-3	CASRLGTGHLSNTIYF	TGTGCCAGCAGGCTGGGGACAGGACATTTATCAAACACCATATATTTT
.	14	.	TRBV5-4	TRBJ1-1	CASSYEGDNTEAFF	TGTGCCAGCAGCTATGAGGGGGATAACACTGAAGCTTTCTTT
.	16	.	TRBV18	TRBJ1-3	CASSPYAGMVGNTIYF	TGTGCCAGCTCACCGTACGCGGGGATGGTGGGAAACACCATATATTTT
.	16	.	TRBV7-2	TRBJ1-5	CASSIISGTVHQPQHF	TGTGCCAGCAGCATTATTTCCGGGACCGTACATCAGCCCCAGCATTTT
.	12	.	TRBV18	TRBJ2-2	CASSPRPGELFF	TGTGCCAGCTCCCCCCGGCCCGGGGAGCTGTTTTTT
.	13	.	TRBV7-2	TRBJ1-1	CASTQSPNTEAFF	TGTGCCAGTACACAGAGCCCGAACACTGAAGCTTTCTTT
TRBD1	15	.	TRBV9	TRBJ2-5	CASSPDGTGMETQYF	TGTGCCAGCAGCCCAGATGGGACAGGGATGGAGACCCAGTACTTC